This T cell receptor (beta chain) was sequenced in a study of T cell repertoires in cytomegalovirus infection (dated by TCRdb to the late 2010s). About the investigation overall: The peptide stimulations were aimed at well-studied HLA-B-restricted epitopes as well as recently identified HLA-C-restricted CMV epitopes, whose presentation resists viral immunomodulation. Donor HLA type was relevant to the analysis, because carriage of CMV infection together with the matching HLA type was indicated by public TCR beta signatures. General study outcomes and caveats: In both this cohort and an independent cohort of over 350 donors, the cumulative frequency of public TCR beta family members distinguished carriers of CMV infection plus the relevant HLA type. The ex vivo response was dominated by HLA-C-restricted CMV-specific TCR beta clonotypes, and the single most frequent clonotype in two of eight donors was supplied by these HLA-C-restricted clonotypes.

The treatment or condition label, read with the paper, signifies: in vitro stimulation with specific CMV peptide epitopes to enrich CMV-specific T cells. Instrument used: Illumina HiSeq 1500. The raw public data were reprocessed by TCRdb itself: fastp quality trimming at Q25, MiXCR clonotype calling, in-frame beta chains only. Rows with one shared CDR3 protein collapse into an entry with the most common genes and DNA. The sample table lists 100,000 to 150,000 distinct CDR3 sequences, around 32% of them with a count of one. Jointly, the top ten make up about 53% of the sample. The CDR3 runs 16 amino acids, cysteine and phenylalanine included. Only the CDR3 portion is preserved as DNA: 48 bases, with reading frame beginning at the first base. Sequences SGHTA (CDR1) and FQGTGA (CDR2) are obtained from the germline V gene. V loses 5 bases of germline sequence and J loses 0 bases, and the interval between the two ends is 14 bases.

On this clonotype itself: This clone's antigen is unknown. Base qualities are not recorded, but no much larger clone differs from it by a single base.

The chain is assembled from TRBV7-3 and TRBJ2-1; the D gene could be TRBD1 or TRBD2, each one agreeing over 5 bases. The sequence was collected from a human donor in good health (CMV status not recorded). Some clones in this sample may be carry-over from other donors' samples. The sample was CD8+ T cells from cultured PBMCs, taken from culture after CMV antigen stimulation. The CDR3 region has the sequence CASSLGTAGSYNEQFF. The nucleotides read TGTGCCAGCAGCCTGGGGACGGCGGGCTCCTACAATGAGCAGTTCTTC.